This T cell receptor (beta chain) was profiled in a study of cytomegalovirus exposure and HLA in healthy donors. This CDR3 spans 15 amino acids. Unmatched junction bases numbered 10, after V lost 8 bases and J lost 0 bases. The germline V gene has CDR1 MGHDK and CDR2 SYGVNS. Primers: 60 Vbeta forward and 13 Jbeta reverse. The table came from immunoSEQ multiplex PCR; TCRdb's copy has only in-frame clones and leaves some out. The sample has fewer than 200,000 clones; 75% to 90% are singletons. Sample: PBMCs. This sequence joins TRBV25-1 and TRBJ2-7; 7 bases align to TRBD1. This receptor was identified in a man younger than 45 in good health and CMV-seronegative. The CDR3 region is CASSRTGLSSYEQYF. The CDR3 DNA reads as TGTGCCAGCTCTAGGACAGGCCTGAGCTCCTACGAGCAGTACTTC.